The entry below gives a single TCR beta chain sequence along with its context. Its target is unknown. The time point is: week 11, during vaccination. Each dose of the vaccine consisted of 300 ug of mutant IDH1 20-mer peptide, with topical imiquimod. Assay used: immunoSEQ multiplex PCR; TCRdb lists only in-frame clones, some missing. The sample has some 130,000 clones; 80% are singletons. This sample is part of a study of a mutant IDH1 vaccine in newly diagnosed glioma. Study-level information: The study started vaccination 4-6 weeks after radiotherapy alone, or with temozolomide cycles. Sex among treated patients split about 60% male, around 40% female; mean age was roughly 42 years.

The CDR3 extends over 14 amino acids. Germline CDR1 and CDR2: SGHVS and FQNEAQ. The V end lost 5 bases, the J end lost 3 bases, and 13 bases lay between the germline ends. The sample here was PBMCs, taken from a glioma patient whose treatment included an IDH1 peptide vaccine. This receptor was obtained from a middle-aged man with glioma. This chain links TRBV7-8 with TRBJ2-5; D is possibly TRBD1 or TRBD2 (5 bases each). CDR3: CASSLGTDKETQYF. CDR3 in DNA: TGTGCCAGCAGCCTCGGGACGGACAAAGAGACCCAGTACTTC. The variable domain in full, completed from reference TRBV7-8 and TRBJ2-5, reads GAGVSQSPRYKVAKRGQDVALRCDPISGHVSLFWYQQALGQGPEFLTYFQNEAQLDKSGLPSDRFFAERPEGSVSTLKIQRTQQEDSAVYLCASSLGTDKETQYFGPGTRLLVL.